The next 5 T cell receptor beta chains were all read from a single sample in a study of blood T cell repertoires in COVID-19. The method was immunoSEQ multiplex PCR; TCRdb's version includes in-frame clones alone and lacks a portion of them. In the table there are approximately 290,000 clones, about 85% of which are singletons. Sequencing input: peripheral blood. The receptors derive from a man between 18 and 29 years old with active or convalescent COVID-19.

The chain joins TRBV7-9 to TRBJ1-6, with D perhaps TRBD1 (6 bases). There are 17 residues in the CDR3. Trimming shortened V by 5 bases and J by 7 bases, and 21 bases separated the two germline ends. Germline assignment: CDR1 SEHNR and CDR2 FQNEAQ (reference sequence). CDR3 sequence: CASSPALQGLSNSPLHF. In DNA form, the CDR3 reads TGTGCCAGCAGCCCTGCCCTACAGGGTCTTTCGAATTCACCCCTCCACTTT.

This sequence joins TRBV5-1 and TRBJ2-1; 12 bases are shared with TRBD1. This CDR3 is built from 15 residues. The V and J ends lost 2 bases and 8 bases, in that order; junction bases with no gene match: 5. The V gene's germline CDR1 is SGHRS and CDR2 YFSETQ. The CDR3 here is CASSLGTGGADEQFF. Here the CDR3 DNA reads TGCGCCAGCAGCTTAGGGACAGGGGGCGCAGATGAGCAGTTCTTC.

The chain couples TRBV7-9 to TRBJ2-3, with D perhaps matching TRBD2 (5 bases). The CDR3 spans 13 residues. The V gene lost 5 bases and the J gene lost 6 bases, with 12 bases spanning the gap. Germline loops: CDR1 SEHNR, CDR2 FQNEAQ (reference sequence). CDR3 nucleotide sequence: TGTGCCAGCAGCCTTGCCTCGGGGGATACGCAGTATTTT. It translates to CASSLASGDTQYF.

This clone showed up just once. This chain uses TRBV10-1 with TRBJ2-1, with TRBD2 identical over 11 bases. The length of the CDR3 is 16 residues. V shed 2 bases, J shed 4 bases, and the junction held 4 bases outside the gene matches. The germline V gene has CDR1 WNHNN and CDR2 SYGVQD (reference sequence). DNA for the CDR3: TGCGCCAGCAGTGAGGGGCTAGCGGGAGGATACAATGAGCAGTTCTTC. Its translation is CASSEGLAGGYNEQFF.

V usage is TRBV7-8 and J usage is TRBJ2-5; possible D gene TRBD1, 5 bases. The CDR3 extends over 15 amino acids. Trimming took 4 bases from V and 4 from J, leaving 16 bases between them. CDR1 and CDR2 (germline): SGHVS, FQNEAQ. CDR3 DNA: TGTGCCAGCAGCTCCCAACAGGCTAGAAGAGAGACCCAGTACTTC. This sequence encodes CASSSQQARRETQYF.